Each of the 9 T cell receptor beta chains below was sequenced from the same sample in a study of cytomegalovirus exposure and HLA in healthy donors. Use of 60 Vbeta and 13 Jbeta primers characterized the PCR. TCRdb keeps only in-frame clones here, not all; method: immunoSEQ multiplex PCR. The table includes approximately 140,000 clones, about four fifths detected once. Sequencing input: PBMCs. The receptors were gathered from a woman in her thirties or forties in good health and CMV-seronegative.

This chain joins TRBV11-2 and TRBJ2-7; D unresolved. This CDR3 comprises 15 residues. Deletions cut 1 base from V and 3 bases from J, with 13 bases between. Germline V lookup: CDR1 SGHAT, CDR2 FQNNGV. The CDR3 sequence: CASSLVPNPGYEQYF. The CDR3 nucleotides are TGTGCCAGCAGCTTAGTCCCCAACCCGGGCTACGAGCAGTACTTC.

The CDR3 loop reads CASSQVGPRDRGTDTQYF. In DNA, the CDR3 is TGCGCCAGCAGCCAAGTAGGCCCCCGGGACAGGGGCACAGATACGCAGTATTTT. The rearrangement joins TRBV4-3 to TRBJ2-3, with 9 bases lining up with TRBD1. The CDR3 runs 18 residues. Germline loops: CDR1 LGHNA, CDR2 YSLEER. After removal of 1 base from V and 1 base from J, the junction contained 9 bases not matched to a gene.

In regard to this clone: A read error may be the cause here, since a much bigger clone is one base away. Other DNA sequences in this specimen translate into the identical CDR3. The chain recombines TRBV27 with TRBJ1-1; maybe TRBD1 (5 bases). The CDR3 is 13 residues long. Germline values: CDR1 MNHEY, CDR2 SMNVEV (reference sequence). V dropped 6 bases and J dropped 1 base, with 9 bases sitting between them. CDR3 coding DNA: TGTGCCAGCAGCCTTCAGGGGAACACTGAAGCTTTCTTT. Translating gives CASSLQGNTEAFF.

CDR3 DNA sequence: TGTGCCAGCAGCTTAAGGTTCGGGTATCCGGGGGTTCAATACAATGAGCAGTTCTTC. Amino acids: CASSLRFGYPGVQYNEQFF. This chain connects TRBV13 to TRBJ2-1; TRBD2 is a possible D gene (6 bases). V was cut by 2 bases and J by 4 bases, with 24 bases left in between. Per germline, CDR1 PRHDT and CDR2 FYEKMQ (reference sequence). The CDR3 is 19 residues long.

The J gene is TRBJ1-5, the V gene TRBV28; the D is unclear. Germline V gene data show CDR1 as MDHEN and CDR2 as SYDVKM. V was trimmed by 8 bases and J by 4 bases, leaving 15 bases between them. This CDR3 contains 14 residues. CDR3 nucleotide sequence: TGTGCCAGCCAAGGCGGGCAACAAAATCAGCCCCAGCATTTT. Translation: CASQGGQQNQPQHF.

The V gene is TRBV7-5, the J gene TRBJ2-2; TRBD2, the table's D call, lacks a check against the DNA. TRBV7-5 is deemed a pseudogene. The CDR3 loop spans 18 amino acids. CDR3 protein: CARSLRTSGSRNTGELFF. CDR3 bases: TGTGCCAGAAGCTTACGGACTAGCGGGAGTAGGAACACCGGGGAGCTGTTTTTT.

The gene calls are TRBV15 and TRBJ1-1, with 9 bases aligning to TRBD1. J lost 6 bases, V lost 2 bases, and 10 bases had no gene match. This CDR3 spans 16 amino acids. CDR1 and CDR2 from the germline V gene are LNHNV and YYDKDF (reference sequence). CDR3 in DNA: TGTGCCACCAGCAGACCTTCCCGGGACAGGGACGCTGAAGCTTTCTTT. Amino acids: CATSRPSRDRDAEAFF. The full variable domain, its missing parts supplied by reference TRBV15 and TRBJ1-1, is DAMVIQNPRYQVTQFGKPVTLSCSQTLNHNVMYWYQQKSSQAPKLLFHYYDKDFNNEADTPDNFQSRRPNTSFCFLDIRSPGLGDTAMYLCATSRPSRDRDAEAFFGQGTRLTVV.

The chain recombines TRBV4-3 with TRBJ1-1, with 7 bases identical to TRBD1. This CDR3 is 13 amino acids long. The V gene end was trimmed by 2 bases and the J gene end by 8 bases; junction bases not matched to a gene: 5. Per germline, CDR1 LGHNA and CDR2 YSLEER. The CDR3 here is CASSQRTGREAFF. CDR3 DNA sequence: TGCGCCAGCAGCCAACGGACAGGTCGGGAAGCTTTCTTT.

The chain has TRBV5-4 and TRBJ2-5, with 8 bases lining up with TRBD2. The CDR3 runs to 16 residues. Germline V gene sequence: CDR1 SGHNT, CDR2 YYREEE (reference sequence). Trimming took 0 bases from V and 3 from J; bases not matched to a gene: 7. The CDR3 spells CASSLGAGGIKETQYF. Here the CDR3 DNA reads TGTGCCAGCAGCTTGGGGGCGGGGGGTATCAAAGAGACCCAGTACTTC.